This TCR beta chain was identified during a study of metastatic and nonmetastatic thyroid tumors. Overall study: Comparative analysis of repertoires was undertaken across blood and tumor or nodule tissue obtained from malignant and benign thyroid patients.

Original analysis: Clinicopathological groups supplied CDR3 differences that were used to build a distant-metastasis classifier for papillary thyroid cancer. Via MiXCR, TCRdb re-called the PCR reads. The authors' filters were not applied to this entry. Found here are approximately 44,000 clones, 28% of them singletons; the top ten hold 9.5% to 10%. Regarding this clone: Its matching antigen is unknown.

There were no patients who had received any treatment before thyroid surgery. Whole-study results and caveats: Compared with benign nodules, malignant thyroid tumors were reported to have significantly higher TCR beta diversity in both blood and tumor.

The CDR3 has 14 amino acids. The germline CDR1 and CDR2 sequences are LGHNA and YSLEER. V was clipped by 0 bases and J by 10 bases, with 13 bases between them. The J gene is TRBJ2-1, the V gene TRBV4-3; a weak D match, TRBD2 (6 bases). The sample comprised blood. The clonotype originates from a male donor with papillary thyroid cancer or a benign thyroid nodule (not recorded which). Some clones in this sample may be carry-over from other donors' samples. CDR3 nucleotides: TGCGCCAGCAGCCAAGATTTCCGAGGGAGGGAGCAGTTCTTC. It codes for CASSQDFRGREQFF.